This TCR beta chain was documented in a study of T cell responses to AZD1222 COVID-19 vaccine. The table came from immunoSEQ multiplex PCR; TCRdb's copy has only in-frame clones and leaves some out. The sample has 100,000 to 150,000 clones; roughly 90% are singletons. Concerning this clone itself: Its antigen is not identified.

V lost 0 bases and J lost 0, with 7 bases in between. The germline V gene encodes CDR1 SGHRS and CDR2 YFSETQ. There are 15 residues in the CDR3. Study-level findings and limits: Seropositivity was recorded at baseline in only 6 or 7 AZD1222 recipients. Without day 14 samples, only post-peak T cell repertoires were studied.

This TCR derives from an adult who received the AZD1222 COVID-19 vaccine. The specimen comprised peripheral blood, sampled 28 days after the second AZD1222 dose. This rearrangement joins TRBV5-1 to TRBJ1-5; the D is unclear. The CDR3 here is CASSLGGNSNQPQHF. CDR3 DNA sequence: TGCGCCAGCAGCTTGGGCGGGAATAGCAATCAGCCCCAGCATTTT.